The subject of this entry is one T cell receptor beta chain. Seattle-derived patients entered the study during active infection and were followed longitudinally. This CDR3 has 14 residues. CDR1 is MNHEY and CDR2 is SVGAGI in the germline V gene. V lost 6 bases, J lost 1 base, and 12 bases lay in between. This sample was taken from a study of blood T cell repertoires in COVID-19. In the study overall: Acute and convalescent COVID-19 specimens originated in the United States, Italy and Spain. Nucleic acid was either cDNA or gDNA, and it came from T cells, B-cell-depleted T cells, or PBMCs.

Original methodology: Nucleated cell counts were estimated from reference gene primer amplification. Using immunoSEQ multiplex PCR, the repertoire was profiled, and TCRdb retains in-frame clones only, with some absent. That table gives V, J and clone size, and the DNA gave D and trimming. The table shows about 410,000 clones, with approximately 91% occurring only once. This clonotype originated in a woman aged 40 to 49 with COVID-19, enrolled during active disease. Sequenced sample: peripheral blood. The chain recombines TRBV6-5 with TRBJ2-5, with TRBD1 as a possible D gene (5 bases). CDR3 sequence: CASRPTGVQETQYF. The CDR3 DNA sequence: TGTGCCAGCAGACCTACAGGTGTCCAAGAGACCCAGTACTTC.